Presented here are 30 T cell receptor beta chains from one specimen sequenced in a study of blood T cell repertoires in COVID-19. The repertoire was sequenced with immunoSEQ multiplex PCR; TCRdb's copy has only in-frame clones and lacks some. The sample lists 350,000 or so clones; around 87% were seen once. The specimen was peripheral blood. All receptors derive from a woman in her twenties or thirties with COVID-19, enrolled during active disease.

CDR3 DNA: TGTGCACTACGGGGGTATGCCGGGGAGCTGTTTTTT. It codes for CALRGYAGELFF. The chain recombines TRBV19 with TRBJ2-2; maybe TRBD2 (6 bases). This CDR3 is built from 12 residues. The germline V gene has CDR1 LNHDA and CDR2 SQIVND (reference sequence).

The V and J genes are TRBV2 and TRBJ2-2, with a possible D match to TRBD1 (6 bases). Germline V lookup: CDR1 SNHLY, CDR2 FYNNEI. The length of the CDR3 is 11 residues. V lost 7 bases to trimming and J lost 6 bases, with 6 bases between them. The CDR3 protein is CASKGAGELFF. The CDR3 bases are TGTGCCAGCAAGGGGGCCGGGGAGCTGTTTTTT.

The V and J genes are TRBV27 and TRBJ2-1, with 9 bases matching TRBD2. V was pared by 10 bases and J by 5 bases, with 6 bases of the junction left unmatched. The CDR3 contains 13 residues. CDR1 MNHEY and CDR2 SMNVEV come from the germline V gene (reference sequence). In DNA form, the CDR3 reads TGTGCCACCGCGGGAGGGCCACACAATGAGCAGTTCTTC. It codes for CATAGGPHNEQFF.

The chain is built from TRBV11-1 and TRBJ2-1, with a weak D call TRBD1 (5 bases). The CDR3 extends over 11 amino acids. Between the trimmed V and J ends, which lost 2 bases and 10 bases, there was a span of 6 bases. CDR1 and CDR2 (germline): SGHAT, FQDESV (reference sequence). CDR3 loop: CASSLTGEQFF. DNA for the CDR3: TGTGCCAGCAGCTTAACAGGAGAGCAGTTCTTC.

The J gene is TRBJ2-7, the V gene TRBV5-6; D perhaps matches TRBD1 (6 bases). Trimming left V 0 bases short and J 0 bases short, with 19 bases between. This CDR3 spans 18 amino acids. The germline gives CDR1 SGHDT, CDR2 YYEEEE. In DNA form, the CDR3 reads TGTGCCAGCAGCTTGGCCATACTGGGACAAAGGAGCTCCTACGAGCAGTACTTC. Its translation is CASSLAILGQRSSYEQYF.

The chain links TRBV4-1 to TRBJ2-3; 11 bases align to TRBD1. The CDR3 has 19 residues. Germline V gene data show CDR1 as MGHRA and CDR2 as YSYEKL. V lost 0 bases, J lost 3 bases, and 11 bases stayed unmatched. CDR3 protein: CASSQEPPWTGGGTDTQYF. For the CDR3, the DNA is TGCGCCAGCAGCCAAGAGCCCCCGTGGACAGGGGGCGGAACAGATACGCAGTATTTT.

This chain joins TRBV7-9 and TRBJ2-2; 12 positions agree with TRBD2. CDR3 size: 18 residues. Germline-derived CDR1 and CDR2 are SEHNR and FQNEAQ (reference sequence). The J segment lost 2 bases and the V segment lost 5 bases, leaving 9 bases of the junction unmatched. CDR3 DNA: TGTGCCAGCAGCCCGTTGACTAGCGGGAGAAAAAACACCGGGGAGCTGTTTTTT. It is translated as CASSPLTSGRKNTGELFF. Full variable domain (outside the CDR3, taken from reference TRBV7-9 and TRBJ2-2): DTGVSQNPRHKITKRGQNVTFRCDPISEHNRLYWYRQTLGQGPEFLTYFQNEAQLEKSRLLSDRFSAERPKGSFSTLEIQRTEQGDSAMYLCASSPLTSGRKNTGELFFGEGSRLTVL.

Here the CDR3 DNA reads TGTGCCAGCAGCTTAGTTACTAGCGGGAGCCACATACGCTACGAGCAGTACTTC. Translated, it gives CASSLVTSGSHIRYEQYF. V and J are TRBV7-8 and TRBJ2-7; TRBD2 agrees at 11 bases. This CDR3 spans 18 amino acids. V gave up 1 base and J gave up 3 bases; unmatched junction bases: 11. Per the germline V gene, CDR1 is SGHVS and CDR2 is FQNEAQ.

The chain recombines TRBV2 with TRBJ2-1; a possible D gene is TRBD2 (6 bases). Germline V CDR1 and CDR2: SNHLY, FYNNEI. V lost 5 bases and J lost 6, with 20 bases in between. This CDR3 comprises 16 residues. Here the CDR3 DNA reads TGTGCCAGCAGTTTGAAGCGGGCCCGCGGGGTCAATGAGCAGTTCTTC. Residues: CASSLKRARGVNEQFF.

As to this clone: At one end the junction does not follow the germline gene, possibly because of a read error. The CDR3 DNA reads TGTGCCGGCAGGGGAGTGGCTGAAGCTTTCTTT. As protein: CAGRGVAEAFF. The chain uses TRBV6-5 and TRBJ1-1; maybe TRBD1 (6 bases). This CDR3 region has 11 residues. Germline loops: CDR1 MNHEY, CDR2 SVGAGI.

J is TRBJ1-2 and V is TRBV28, with 9 bases lining up with TRBD1. Looked up from germline, CDR1 is MDHEN and CDR2 is SYDVKM. Trimming removed 1 base from V and 7 bases from J; junction bases left unmatched: 7. The CDR3 spans 15 residues. CDR3 in amino acids: CASSLYAGQGLGYTF. For the CDR3, the DNA is TGTGCCAGCAGTTTATATGCGGGACAGGGACTTGGCTACACCTTC.

The genes are TRBV7-9 and TRBJ2-5; D may be TRBD1 (6 bases). Trimming cost V 5 bases and J 1 base, with 11 bases left between them. Germline CDR1 SEHNR, CDR2 FQNEAQ (reference sequence). This CDR3 region has 14 residues. CDR3 sequence (DNA): TGTGCCAGCAGCCGGGACAATATCCAAGAGACCCAGTACTTC. It specifies CASSRDNIQETQYF.

The V and J genes are TRBV19 and TRBJ2-1, with TRBD2 matching 7 bases. The CDR3 covers 16 residues. V shed 0 bases, J shed 2 bases, and the junction held 4 bases outside the gene matches. Germline assignment: CDR1 LNHDA and CDR2 SQIVND (reference sequence). CDR3 sequence: CASSIDAGVAYNEQFF. The CDR3 DNA follows: TGTGCCAGTAGTATAGATGCGGGAGTCGCCTACAATGAGCAGTTCTTC.

This chain joins TRBV5-4 and TRBJ2-7; TRBD2 might be the D (5 bases). The CDR3 extends over 14 amino acids. Germline CDR1 and CDR2: SGHNT and YYREEE (reference sequence). Trimming pared 5 bases from V and 3 bases from J, leaving 15 bases between. The CDR3 bases are TGTGCCAGCAGGGCTAGCCCATACCTCTACGAGCAGTACTTC. It specifies CASRASPYLYEQYF.

CDR3 protein: CASSFRGADGYTF. The CDR3, as DNA: TGTGCCAGCAGTTTTCGGGGGGCTGATGGCTACACCTTC. This chain links TRBV28 with TRBJ1-2; tentatively, D is TRBD1 (6 bases). From germline, CDR1 is MDHEN and CDR2 SYDVKM. Trimming removed 3 bases from V and 6 bases from J, with 11 bases in between. The CDR3 runs to 13 residues.

DNA for the CDR3: TGCGCCAGCGGCCTTAAGACAGGGAAAATTGAAAAACTGTTTTTT. It translates to CASGLKTGKIEKLFF. The chain carries TRBV5-1 and TRBJ1-4; 7 nucleotides line up with TRBD1. The CDR3 contains 15 residues. Germline trimming cut 7 bases from V and 7 bases from J; bases unmatched to any gene: 13. Germline V gene data show CDR1 as SGHRS and CDR2 as YFSETQ.

The chain links TRBV18 to TRBJ1-5; no firm D call. Germline assignment: CDR1 KGHSH and CDR2 LQKENI. V dropped 1 base and J dropped 1 base, with 5 bases sitting between them. The CDR3 runs 14 residues. CDR3 coding DNA: TGTGCCAGCTCACCACGCGGAAGCAATCAGCCCCAGCATTTT. Its protein product is CASSPRGSNQPQHF.

V is TRBV5-8 and J is TRBJ2-3; TRBD2 agrees at 9 bases. CDR3 length: 16 residues. Germline lookup yields CDR1 SGHTS and CDR2 YDEGEE. J was trimmed by 4 bases and V by 4 bases; bases with no gene match: 10. The CDR3 reads CASSPQGTSFADTQYF. CDR3 sequence (DNA): TGTGCCAGCAGCCCACAGGGGACTAGCTTCGCAGATACGCAGTATTTT.

The V gene is TRBV28, the J gene TRBJ2-7, with 13 bases that match TRBD2. V lost 6 bases to trimming and J lost 4 bases; unmatched junction nucleotides: 12. This CDR3 comprises 17 residues. In germline, CDR1 is MDHEN, CDR2 SYDVKM. The CDR3 loop reads CASSSGLAGTPLYEQYF. CDR3 in DNA: TGTGCCAGCAGCTCGGGACTAGCGGGAACTCCTCTATACGAGCAGTACTTC.

The chain combines TRBV10-3 with TRBJ2-3, with a weak D call TRBD1 (5 bases). This CDR3 comprises 13 residues. V lost 3 bases, J lost 5 bases, and 9 bases lay in between. The germline CDR1 and CDR2 sequences are ENHRY and SYGVKD. CDR3 residues: CAISDSQGDTQYF. The CDR3 DNA is TGTGCCATCAGTGACAGCCAGGGAGATACGCAGTATTTT.

The V gene is TRBV9, the J gene TRBJ2-6, with D perhaps TRBD1 (6 bases). The CDR3 totals 16 residues. The ends were cut back, 0 bases at V and 3 bases at J, with 10 bases in the middle. Germline V gene lookup returns CDR1 SGDLS and CDR2 YYNGEE. Here the CDR3 DNA reads TGTGCCAGCAGCGTAGCTGGGGGCGGTGGGGCCAACGTCCTGACTTTC. Its protein product is CASSVAGGGGANVLTF.

The chain is built from TRBV6-5 and TRBJ2-3; D not resolved. V was pared by 5 bases and J by 3 bases, with 9 bases between. The CDR3 is 13 amino acids. Looked up from germline, CDR1 is MNHEY and CDR2 is SVGAGI. The CDR3 here is CASSRRMTDTQYF. CDR3 nucleotides: TGTGCCAGCAGTCGGAGAATGACAGATACGCAGTATTTT.

V and J are TRBV7-2 and TRBJ1-5, with 7 bases lining up with TRBD1. Trimming removed 4 bases from V and 5 bases from J; junction bases left unmatched: 5. This CDR3 has 14 residues. The germline V gene encodes CDR1 SGHTA and CDR2 FQGNSA. This chain's CDR3 is CASSSRQGDQPQHF. DNA of the CDR3: TGTGCCAGCAGCTCCCGACAGGGTGATCAGCCCCAGCATTTT.

V gene TRBV3-1 (or the pseudogene TRBV3-2) combines with J gene TRBJ2-7, with D perhaps matching TRBD2 (6 bases). The CDR3 is 15 amino acids. V lost 0 bases to trimming and J lost 4 bases, with 13 bases between them. Germline V gives CDR1 LGHDT, CDR2 YNNKEL (reference sequence). CDR3 nucleotides: TGTGCCAGCAGCCAAGATTCCACTAGCTTTTACGAGCAGTACTTC. Encoded protein: CASSQDSTSFYEQYF.

This rearrangement joins TRBV5-1 to TRBJ1-3, with D tentatively TRBD1 (5 bases). The CDR3 has 15 amino acids. Between the trimmed V and J ends, which lost 2 bases and 0 bases, there was a span of 9 bases. Germline loops: CDR1 SGHRS, CDR2 YFSETQ. CDR3 sequence: CASSFGGVSGNTIYF. In DNA form, the CDR3 reads TGCGCCAGCAGCTTCGGGGGGGTCTCTGGAAACACCATATATTTT.

The chain joins TRBV11-1 to TRBJ1-1, with D unresolved. Germline V CDR1 and CDR2: SGHAT, FQDESV (reference sequence). The CDR3 spans 11 residues. Between the trimmed V and J ends, which lost 1 base and 9 bases, there was a span of 6 bases. The CDR3 nucleotides are TGTGCCAGCAGCTTAGAACAGAAAGCTTTCTTT. Translation gives CASSLEQKAFF.

In DNA form, the CDR3 reads TGCGCCAGCAGTGATACCTACGAGCAGTACTTC. Residues: CASSDTYEQYF. V and J are TRBV10-1 and TRBJ2-7; D is unresolved. Trimming shortened V by 3 bases and J by 2 bases, and 2 bases separated the two germline ends. The CDR3 runs 11 residues. The germline gives CDR1 WNHNN, CDR2 SYGVQD (reference sequence).

This chain uses TRBV18 with TRBJ1-1; TRBD1 is a possible D gene (6 bases). CDR3 length: 18 amino acids. Between the trimmed V and J ends, which lost 3 bases and 0 bases, there was a span of 20 bases. CDR1 is KGHSH, CDR2 LQKENI, per germline. The CDR3 region is CASSPFTARGSMNTEAFF. The CDR3 DNA sequence: TGTGCCAGCTCACCCTTCACGGCCAGGGGCAGCATGAACACTGAAGCTTTCTTT.

This sequence joins TRBV19 and TRBJ2-3, with no clear D. The length of the CDR3 is 13 residues. CDR1 and CDR2 from the germline V gene are LNHDA and SQIVND (reference sequence). Trimming pared 5 bases from V and 1 base from J, leaving 7 bases between. The DNA of the CDR3 is TGTGCCAGTAGTGCACTCCGCACAGATACGCAGTATTTT. Translated, it gives CASSALRTDTQYF. Based on the CDR3 plus reference TRBV19 and TRBJ2-3, the full variable domain is DGGITQSPKYLFRKEGQNVTLSCEQNLNHDAMYWYRQDPGQGLRLIYYSQIVNDFQKGDIAEGYSVSREKKESFPLTVTSAQKNPTAFYLCASSALRTDTQYFGPGTRLTVL.

This rearrangement joins TRBV13 to TRBJ2-4, with 9 positions matching TRBD2. The germline gives CDR1 PRHDT, CDR2 FYEKMQ (reference sequence). The CDR3 has 16 amino acids. Trimming cost V 5 bases and J 2 bases; bases outside gene matches: 7. Here the CDR3 DNA reads TGTGCCAGCAGCCTAGAGGGGACTAGCTCCAAAAACATTCAGTACTTC. Its translation: CASSLEGTSSKNIQYF.